This TCR beta chain stems from a study of blood T cells in healthy people across ages. CDR1 is KGHDR and CDR2 is SFDVKD in the germline V gene. The CDR3 loop spans 15 amino acids. The germline V and J ends were trimmed by 3 bases and 2 bases, with 10 bases remaining between them. It was with a sample-barcoded 5' primer and a J-beta primer mix that a second PCR of roughly 6 to 12 cycles was run. TCRdb re-derived calls from the 5' RACE reads in MiXCR, one entry per CDR3 protein. The table includes some 750,000 distinct CDR3 sequences, about 24% detected once. The chain employs TRBV24-1 and TRBJ2-1; no definite D call. Sequencing input: blood. The receptor comes from a man in his 70s in good health. In DNA form, the CDR3 reads TGTGCCACCAGTGATCCCGGCCGGCCCTACAATGAGCAGTTCTTC. It codes for CATSDPGRPYNEQFF.